One and the same sample provided the 5 T cell receptor beta chains below, sequenced in a study of CD8 T cells in Susac syndrome. With random hexamers, reverse transcription was performed on about 0.5 to 1 ug of RNA. TCRdb analysed the immunoSEQ multiplex PCR reads with MiXCR anew, one entry per CDR3 protein. The sample lists 250,000 to 300,000 distinct CDR3 sequences; about 85% were seen once. The material sequenced was CD8+ T cells from PBMCs. The receptors shown here come from a human donor with multiple sclerosis.

The chain employs TRBV7-9 and TRBJ2-3, with D perhaps TRBD2 (5 bases). The germline CDR1 and CDR2 sequences are SEHNR and FQNEAQ (reference sequence). This CDR3 has 13 residues. V lost 6 bases to trimming and J lost 4 bases, with 11 bases between them. The CDR3 coding sequence is TGTGCCAGCAGTGACTATACCTCAGATACGCAGTATTTT. Translated, it gives CASSDYTSDTQYF.

This clonotype was found a few times. This chain links TRBV12-3 or TRBV12-4 with TRBJ2-7; the D is unclear. Trimming removed 3 bases from V and 5 bases from J, with 8 bases in between. The CDR3 extends over 12 amino acids. The DNA for the CDR3 is TGTGCCAGCAGTTTGGCGAACAACGAGCAGTACTTC. Protein product: CASSLANNEQYF.

This clonotype was seen once. The chain combines TRBV19 with TRBJ1-2, with D possibly TRBD1 on 5 matching bases. The CDR3 has 12 amino acids. The V end was cut by 7 bases, the J end by 6 bases, with 12 bases between. CDR1 and CDR2 from the germline V gene are LNHDA and SQIVND (reference sequence). The CDR3 sequence: CASIAAGDGYTF. CDR3 in DNA: TGTGCCAGTATTGCGGCGGGGGATGGCTACACCTTC.

The chain is built from TRBV27 and TRBJ2-1; no definite D call. Germline V gene data show CDR1 as MNHEY and CDR2 as SMNVEV (reference sequence). The CDR3 runs 14 residues. The V gene lost 5 bases and the J gene lost 6 bases, with 14 bases spanning the gap. The DNA for the CDR3 is TGTGCCAGCAGTCTCAGGACCGACGGCAATGAGCAGTTCTTC. This codes for CASSLRTDGNEQFF.

The chain employs TRBV28 and TRBJ1-1, with D maybe TRBD1 (5 bases). Trimming took off 7 bases at V and 0 bases at J, with 18 bases between the two ends. The CDR3 contains 16 residues. Germline V gives CDR1 MDHEN, CDR2 SYDVKM. The CDR3 region has the DNA TGTGCCAGCACAGAACAGGTTAGGGGCATGAACACTGAAGCTTTCTTT. It specifies CASTEQVRGMNTEAFF.